Listed here are 26 T cell receptor beta chains from one sample, sequenced in a study of blood T cell repertoires in COVID-19. The data were produced by immunoSEQ multiplex PCR, yet TCRdb's version contains in-frame clones alone and is incomplete. Of more than 200,000 clones listed, around 86% are singletons. Sequencing was performed on PBMCs or T cells enriched from blood (not recorded which). The source of these receptors is a man aged 30 to 45 in a cohort exposed to, infected with or recovered from COVID-19 (not recorded which).

The chain recombines TRBV9 with TRBJ1-2; 8 bases match TRBD1. Trimming took 0 bases from V and 5 from J; bases not matched to a gene: 3. This CDR3 region has 14 residues. Looked up from germline, CDR1 is SGDLS and CDR2 is YYNGEE. CDR3 residues: CASSVAGGVYGYTF. DNA for the CDR3: TGTGCCAGCAGCGTAGCAGGGGGCGTATATGGCTACACCTTC.

A word on this clone: The same CDR3 is also encoded by other DNA sequences in this sample. The J gene is TRBJ2-1, the V gene TRBV6-4, with D possibly being TRBD2 (6 bases). The CDR3 has 15 residues. Deletions cut 0 bases from V and 0 bases from J, with 6 bases between. The germline V gene has CDR1 MRHNA and CDR2 SNTAGT. DNA for the CDR3: TGTGCCAGCAGTGACTCAGCGGGCTCCTACAATGAGCAGTTCTTC. Translating gives CASSDSAGSYNEQFF.

This chain uses TRBV7-9 with TRBJ1-2, with D perhaps matching TRBD1 (6 bases). This CDR3 has 15 residues. V lost 0 bases, J lost 0 bases, and 8 bases lay in between. Per the germline V gene, CDR1 is SEHNR and CDR2 is FQNEAQ (reference sequence). CDR3 residues: CASSLAAGANYGYTF. The DNA for the CDR3 is TGTGCCAGCAGCTTAGCGGCAGGGGCTAACTATGGCTACACCTTC.

V is TRBV10-3 and J is TRBJ2-1, with TRBD2 identical over 7 bases. The junction had 4 bases not matched to a gene; V was cut back by 8 bases and J by 0 bases. Per the germline V gene, CDR1 is ENHRY and CDR2 is SYGVKD. This CDR3 is built from 14 residues. The CDR3 sequence: CAIGLAGSYNEQFF. The CDR3 DNA is TGTGCCATCGGGTTAGCGGGCTCCTACAATGAGCAGTTCTTC.

This clone was recorded a few times. This chain joins TRBV28 and TRBJ2-1, with D possibly being TRBD2 (6 bases). CDR1 and CDR2 (germline): MDHEN, SYDVKM. This CDR3 comprises 18 residues. V lost 3 bases and J lost 9, with 27 bases in between. The CDR3 nucleotides are TGTGCCAGCAGTTTCAGAAGCCCTACTAGCCCCTTTGTGAGTGAGCAGTTCTTC. Translating it yields CASSFRSPTSPFVSEQFF.

The rearrangement joins TRBV7-2 to TRBJ1-3, with D maybe TRBD1 (5 bases). This CDR3 region has 16 residues. Deletions cut 1 base from V and 0 bases from J, with 10 bases between. Germline CDR1 SGHTA, CDR2 FQGNSA. This CDR3 is CASSLVSTGSGNTIYF. The CDR3 DNA is TGTGCCAGCAGCTTAGTGAGTACAGGCTCTGGAAACACCATATATTTT.

The chain links TRBV3-1 (or the pseudogene TRBV3-2) to TRBJ2-7, with D possibly TRBD2 on 5 matching bases. Germline V gene lookup returns CDR1 LGHDT and CDR2 YNNKEL (reference sequence). V lost 0 bases and J lost 5, with 14 bases in between. The CDR3 extends over 15 amino acids. CDR3 amino acids: CASSQDMSSLDEQYF. The CDR3 nucleotides read TGTGCCAGCAGCCAAGATATGTCTAGCCTGGACGAGCAGTACTTC.

In its sample, this clone was seen many times. J is TRBJ1-4 and V is TRBV28, with a weak D call TRBD1 (6 bases). Germline V lookup: CDR1 MDHEN, CDR2 SYDVKM. The CDR3 loop spans 14 amino acids. Trimming removed 11 bases at V and 5 bases at J, with 18 bases between. CDR3 sequence: CAQLRGTPNEKLFF. CDR3 bases: TGTGCCCAACTTAGGGGGACCCCCAATGAAAAACTGTTTTTT.

The V and J genes are TRBV4-1 and TRBJ2-3; D is perhaps TRBD1 (5 bases). The CDR3 extends over 16 amino acids. The germline CDR1 and CDR2 sequences are MGHRA and YSYEKL. Trimming shortened V by 0 bases and J by 6 bases, and 16 bases separated the two germline ends. The CDR3 nucleotides read TGCGCCAGCAGCCAAGAAACCAGGGCCCTACTGGATACGCAGTATTTT. This translates into CASSQETRALLDTQYF.

The chain couples TRBV4-2 to TRBJ2-7; the D gene is possibly TRBD1 (6 bases). CDR3 length equals 17 residues. Germline V lookup: CDR1 LGHNA, CDR2 YNFKEQ. V lost 1 base and J lost 1, with 17 bases in between. CDR3 in amino acids: CASSQASGASRSYEQYF. The DNA of the CDR3 is TGTGCCAGCAGCCAAGCTTCAGGGGCTAGCAGGTCCTACGAGCAGTACTTC.

This clone was recorded only once. The chain uses TRBV7-9 and TRBJ1-5, with 8 bases that match TRBD1. Per the germline V gene, CDR1 is SEHNR and CDR2 is FQNEAQ (reference sequence). This CDR3 region has 15 residues. The V segment lost 5 bases and the J segment 1 base; nucleotides outside the gene matches: 4. This CDR3 is CASSLGQGSNQPQHF. The CDR3, as DNA: TGTGCCAGCAGCCTTGGACAGGGAAGCAATCAGCCCCAGCATTTT. The variable domain in full, completed from reference TRBV7-9 and TRBJ1-5, reads DTGVSQNPRHKITKRGQNVTFRCDPISEHNRLYWYRQTLGQGPEFLTYFQNEAQLEKSRLLSDRFSAERPKGSFSTLEIQRTEQGDSAMYLCASSLGQGSNQPQHFGDGTRLSIL.

V is TRBV9 and J is TRBJ2-7; D might be TRBD2 (6 bases). The CDR3 consists of 13 residues. Germline loops: CDR1 SGDLS, CDR2 YYNGEE. V was shortened by 0 bases and J by 7 bases, with 11 bases between the two germline ends. For the CDR3, the DNA is TGTGCCAGCAGCGTAGGAAACCGGGGGGAGCAGTACTTC. Translating it yields CASSVGNRGEQYF.

The chain links TRBV5-8 to TRBJ1-1; TRBD1 agrees at 7 bases. V lost 4 bases to trimming and J lost 0 bases; unmatched junction nucleotides: 9. The germline gives CDR1 SGHTS, CDR2 YDEGEE. The CDR3 totals 16 residues. In DNA form, the CDR3 reads TGTGCCAGCAGCCCATACAGGGGAAACATGAACACTGAAGCTTTCTTT. Residues: CASSPYRGNMNTEAFF.

The chain employs TRBV13 and TRBJ2-7; TRBD2 matches at 11 bases. CDR1 PRHDT and CDR2 FYEKMQ come from the germline V gene (reference sequence). This CDR3 has 15 amino acids. V shed 3 bases, J shed 3 bases, and the junction held 4 bases outside the gene matches. The DNA of the CDR3 is TGTGCCAGCAGCTTCTCCGGGACTAGCGGCTACGAGCAGTACTTC. Its protein is CASSFSGTSGYEQYF.

This chain joins TRBV28 and TRBJ1-5, with TRBD1 matching over 8 bases. V shed 5 bases and J 5 bases; nucleotides not matched to a gene: 17. This CDR3 is 18 amino acids long. Germline assignment: CDR1 MDHEN and CDR2 SYDVKM. In nucleotides, the CDR3 is TGTGCCAGCAGTAGATACCGACAGGGGCGATTTTTATATCAGCCCCAGCATTTT. Translating it yields CASSRYRQGRFLYQPQHF.

This chain links TRBV24-1 with TRBJ1-2; D is perhaps TRBD1 (6 bases). The CDR3 covers 12 residues. In germline, CDR1 is KGHDR, CDR2 SFDVKD. V was pared by 3 bases and J by 7 bases, with 8 bases between. CDR3 sequence (DNA): TGTGCCACCAGTGATCGGGGGGCTGGCTACACCTTC. Its protein product is CATSDRGAGYTF.

The gene calls are TRBV29-1 and TRBJ2-6; TRBD1 agrees at 9 bases. J was trimmed by 0 bases and V by 5 bases; bases with no gene match: 5. The CDR3 totals 16 residues. Germline V lookup: CDR1 SQVTM, CDR2 ANQGSEA. The chain's CDR3 is CSVMGTGSSGANVLTF. The CDR3 nucleotides are TGCAGCGTTATGGGGACAGGGAGCTCTGGGGCCAACGTCCTGACTTTC.

V is TRBV9 and J is TRBJ2-1; 8 positions match TRBD2. The CDR3 contains 15 residues. Germline values: CDR1 SGDLS, CDR2 YYNGEE. Trimming at V came to 3 bases and at J to 0 bases, leaving 2 bases not matched to a gene. Here the CDR3 DNA reads TGTGCCAGCAGCGGTAGCGGGGCCTCCTACAATGAGCAGTTCTTC. This codes for CASSGSGASYNEQFF.

The V gene is TRBV28, the J gene TRBJ2-7; D ambiguous. The CDR3 loop spans 15 amino acids. CDR1 and CDR2 from the germline V gene are MDHEN and SYDVKM. Trimming took off 4 bases at V and 3 bases at J, with 16 bases between the two ends. The CDR3 protein is CASSSYRNAYYEQYF. CDR3 DNA sequence: TGTGCCAGCAGTTCCTACAGAAACGCCTACTACGAGCAGTACTTC.

This clone was detected only a few times. This chain uses TRBV5-6 with TRBJ1-1; tentatively, D is TRBD1 (6 bases). V lost 4 bases to trimming and J lost 3 bases, with 22 bases between them. The CDR3 extends over 17 amino acids. Per the germline V gene, CDR1 is SGHDT and CDR2 is YYEEEE. CDR3 protein: CASSDSPGGWRDTEAFF. The CDR3 region has the DNA TGTGCCAGCAGCGACAGCCCGGGGGGCTGGAGGGACACTGAAGCTTTCTTT. The full variable domain, in which reference TRBV5-6 and TRBJ1-1 provide the parts outside the CDR3, is DAGVTQSPTHLIKTRGQQVTLRCSPKSGHDTVSWYQQALGQGPQFIFQYYEEEERQRGNFPDRFSGHQFPNYSSELNVNALLLGDSALYLCASSDSPGGWRDTEAFFGQGTRLTVV.

This chain links TRBV24-1 with TRBJ1-5; no firm D call. In germline, CDR1 is KGHDR, CDR2 SFDVKD. V lost 4 bases and J lost 9, with 9 bases in between. This CDR3 contains 12 residues. CDR3 coding DNA: TGTGCCACCAGTGACCCCGCGGGGCCCCAGCATTTT. Amino acids: CATSDPAGPQHF.

The sample holds a few counts of this clone. The chain has TRBV11-2 and TRBJ1-1; D is undetermined. Germline lookup yields CDR1 SGHAT and CDR2 FQNNGV. Trimming removed 1 base at V and 0 bases at J, with 6 bases between. The CDR3 length is 14 residues. The CDR3 sequence is CASSLASMNTEAFF. The DNA for the CDR3 is TGTGCCAGCAGCTTAGCTAGTATGAACACTGAAGCTTTCTTT. The variable domain in full, with the rest retrieved from reference TRBV11-2 and TRBJ1-1, is EAGVAQSPRYKIIEKRQSVAFWCNPISGHATLYWYQQILGQGPKLLIQFQNNGVVDDSQLPKDRFSAERLKGVDSTLKIQPAKLEDSAVYLCASSLASMNTEAFFGQGTRLTVV.

The V call is TRBV27, the J call TRBJ1-2, with 7 bases identical to TRBD1. From germline, CDR1 is MNHEY and CDR2 SMNVEV (reference sequence). The CDR3 loop spans 15 amino acids. V gave up 3 bases and J gave up 6 bases; unmatched junction bases: 10. DNA of the CDR3: TGTGCCAGCAGTTTTCCGGGTCAGGGGGTCGATGGCTACACCTTC. Its protein is CASSFPGQGVDGYTF.

V is TRBV14 and J is TRBJ2-1; unclear D gene. The V end lost 1 base, the J end lost 6 bases, and 7 bases lay between the germline ends. Germline values: CDR1 SGHDN, CDR2 FVKESK. The CDR3 extends over 13 amino acids. The CDR3, as DNA: TGTGCCAGCAGCCAAGTCATGCGCAATGAGCAGTTCTTC. Protein sequence: CASSQVMRNEQFF.

The chain recombines TRBV28 with TRBJ2-1; tentatively, D is TRBD1 (6 bases). CDR1 and CDR2 from the germline V gene are MDHEN and SYDVKM. V lost 7 bases and J 3 bases, leaving 13 bases between the germline ends. The CDR3 consists of 14 residues. The CDR3 DNA follows: TGTGCCAGCAATAGGGACAAAAGCTACAATGAGCAGTTCTTC. Protein: CASNRDKSYNEQFF.

V is TRBV28 and J is TRBJ1-2; unclear D gene. V lost 2 bases to trimming and J lost 8 bases, with 15 bases between them. This CDR3 contains 14 residues. In germline, CDR1 is MDHEN, CDR2 SYDVKM. CDR3 in amino acids: CASSLAHPERGYTF. In DNA form, the CDR3 reads TGTGCCAGCAGTTTAGCCCACCCCGAGCGGGGCTACACCTTC.